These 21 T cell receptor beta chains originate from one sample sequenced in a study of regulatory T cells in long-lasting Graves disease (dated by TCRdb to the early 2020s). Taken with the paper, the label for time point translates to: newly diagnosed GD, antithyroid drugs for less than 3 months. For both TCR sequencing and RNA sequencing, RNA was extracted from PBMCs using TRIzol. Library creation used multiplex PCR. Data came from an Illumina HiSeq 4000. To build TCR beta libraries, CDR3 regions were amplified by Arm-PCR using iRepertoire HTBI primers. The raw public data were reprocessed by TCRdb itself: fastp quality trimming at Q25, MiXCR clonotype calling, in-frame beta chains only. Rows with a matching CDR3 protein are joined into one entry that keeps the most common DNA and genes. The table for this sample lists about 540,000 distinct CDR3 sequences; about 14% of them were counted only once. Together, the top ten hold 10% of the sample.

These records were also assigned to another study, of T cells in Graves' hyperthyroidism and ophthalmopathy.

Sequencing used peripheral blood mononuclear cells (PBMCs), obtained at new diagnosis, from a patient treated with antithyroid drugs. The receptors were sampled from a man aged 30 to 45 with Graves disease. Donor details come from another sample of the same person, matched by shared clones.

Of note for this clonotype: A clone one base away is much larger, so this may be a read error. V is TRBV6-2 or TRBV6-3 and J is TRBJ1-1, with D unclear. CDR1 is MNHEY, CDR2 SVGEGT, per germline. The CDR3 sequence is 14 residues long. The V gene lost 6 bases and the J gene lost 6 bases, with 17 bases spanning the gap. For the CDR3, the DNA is TGTGCCAGCAGGACGGGCCTACGAAACGCTGAAGCTTTCTTT. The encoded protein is CASRTGLRNAEAFF.

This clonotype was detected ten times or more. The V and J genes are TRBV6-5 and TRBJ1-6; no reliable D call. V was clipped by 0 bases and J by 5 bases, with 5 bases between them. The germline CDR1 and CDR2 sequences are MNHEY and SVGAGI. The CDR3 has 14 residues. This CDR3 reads CASSYSWDNSPLHF. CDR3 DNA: TGTGCCAGCAGTTACTCCTGGGATAATTCACCCCTCCACTTT.

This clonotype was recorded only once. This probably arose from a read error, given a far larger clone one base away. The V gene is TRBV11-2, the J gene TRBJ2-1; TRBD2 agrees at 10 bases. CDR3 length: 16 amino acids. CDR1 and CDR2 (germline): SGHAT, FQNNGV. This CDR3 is CASSFAGTSAYNERFF. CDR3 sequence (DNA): TGTGCCAGCAGCTTCGCCGGGACTAGCGCGTACAATGAGCGGTTCTTC.

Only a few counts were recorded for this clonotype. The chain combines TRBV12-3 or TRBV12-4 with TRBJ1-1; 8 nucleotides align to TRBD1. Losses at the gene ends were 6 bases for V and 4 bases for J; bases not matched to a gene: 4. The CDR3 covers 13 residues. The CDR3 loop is CASRQGEATEAFF. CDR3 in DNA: TGTGCCAGCAGACAGGGGGAAGCCACTGAAGCTTTCTTT.

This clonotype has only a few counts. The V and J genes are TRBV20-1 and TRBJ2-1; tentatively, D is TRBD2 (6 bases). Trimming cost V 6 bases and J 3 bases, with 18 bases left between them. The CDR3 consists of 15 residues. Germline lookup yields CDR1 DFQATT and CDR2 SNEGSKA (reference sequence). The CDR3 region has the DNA TGCAGTGCCCTGACTAGTCAATCAGTCTACAATGAGCAGTTCTTC. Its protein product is CSALTSQSVYNEQFF.

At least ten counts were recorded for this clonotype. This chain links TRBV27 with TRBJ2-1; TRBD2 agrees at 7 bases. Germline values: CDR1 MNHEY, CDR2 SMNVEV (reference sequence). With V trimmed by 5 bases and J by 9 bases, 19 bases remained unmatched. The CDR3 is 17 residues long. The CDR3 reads CASSPKGLGPELSEQFF. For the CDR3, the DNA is TGTGCCAGCAGTCCCAAAGGACTAGGTCCGGAACTGAGTGAGCAGTTCTTC.

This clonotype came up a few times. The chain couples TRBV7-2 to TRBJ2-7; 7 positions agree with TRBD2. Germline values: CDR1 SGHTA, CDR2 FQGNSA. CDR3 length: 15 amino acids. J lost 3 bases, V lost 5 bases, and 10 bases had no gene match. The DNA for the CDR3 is TGTGCCAGCAGCCCCTGGACTAGTAACAACTACGAGCAGTACTTC. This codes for CASSPWTSNNYEQYF.

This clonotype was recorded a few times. The CDR3 reads CAWDVGMATGELFF. The DNA for the CDR3 is TGTGCCTGGGACGTTGGGATGGCCACCGGGGAGCTGTTTTTT. J is TRBJ2-2 and V is TRBV30; D ambiguous. Trimming cost V 5 bases and J 4 bases, with 14 bases left between them. The CDR3 loop spans 14 amino acids. Germline V gene data show CDR1 as GTSNPN and CDR2 as SVGIG (reference sequence). The full variable domain, its missing parts supplied by reference TRBV30 and TRBJ2-2, is SQTIHQWPATLVQPVGSPLSLECTVEGTSNPNLYWYRQAAGRGLQLLFYSVGIGQISSEVPQNLSASRPQDRQFILSSKKLLLSDSGFYLCAWDVGMATGELFFGEGSRLTVL.

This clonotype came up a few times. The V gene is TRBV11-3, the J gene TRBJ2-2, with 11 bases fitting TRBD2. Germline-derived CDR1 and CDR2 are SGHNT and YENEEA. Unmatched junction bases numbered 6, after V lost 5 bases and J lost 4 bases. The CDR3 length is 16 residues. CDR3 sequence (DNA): TGTGCCAGCAGCCCCGGACTAGCGGGTTCCACCGGGGAGCTGTTTTTT. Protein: CASSPGLAGSTGELFF. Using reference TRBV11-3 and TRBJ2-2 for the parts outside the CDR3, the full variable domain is EAGVVQSPRYKIIEKKQPVAFWCNPISGHNTLYWYLQNLGQGPELLIRYENEEAVDDSQLPKDRFSAERLKGVDSTLKIQPAELGDSAVYLCASSPGLAGSTGELFFGEGSRLTVL.

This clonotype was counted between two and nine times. The CDR3 DNA reads as TGTGCCAGTAGCGTGGCCGGGCTCCGCACTGAAGCTTTCTTT. Amino acids: CASSVAGLRTEAFF. This chain uses TRBV19 with TRBJ1-1; D remains ambiguous. Germline CDR1 reads LNHDA; CDR2 reads SQIVND (reference sequence). The CDR3 extends over 14 amino acids. The V gene lost 6 bases and the J gene lost 4 bases, with 15 bases spanning the gap.

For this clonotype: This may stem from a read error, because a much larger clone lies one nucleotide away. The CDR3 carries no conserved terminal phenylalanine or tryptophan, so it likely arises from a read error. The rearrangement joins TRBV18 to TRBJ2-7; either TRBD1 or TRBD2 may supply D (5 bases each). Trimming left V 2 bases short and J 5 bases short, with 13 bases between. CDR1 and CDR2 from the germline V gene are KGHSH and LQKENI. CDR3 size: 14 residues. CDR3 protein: CASSPWTTGHEQYS. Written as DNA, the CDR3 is TGTGCCAGCTCACCATGGACCACGGGACACGAGCAGTACTCC.

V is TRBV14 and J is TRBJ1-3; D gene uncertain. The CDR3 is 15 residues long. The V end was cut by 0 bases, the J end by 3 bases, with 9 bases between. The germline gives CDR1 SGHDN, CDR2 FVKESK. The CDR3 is CASSQDLPLGNTIYF. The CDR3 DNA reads TGTGCCAGCAGCCAAGATCTGCCACTTGGAAACACCATATATTTT.

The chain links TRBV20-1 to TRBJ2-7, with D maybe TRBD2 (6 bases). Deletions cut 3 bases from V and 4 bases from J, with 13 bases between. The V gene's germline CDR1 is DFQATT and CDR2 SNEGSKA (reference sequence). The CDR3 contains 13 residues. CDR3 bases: TGCAGTGCTAGCGCGGGATCTGGTTACGAGCAGTACTTC. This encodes CSASAGSGYEQYF.

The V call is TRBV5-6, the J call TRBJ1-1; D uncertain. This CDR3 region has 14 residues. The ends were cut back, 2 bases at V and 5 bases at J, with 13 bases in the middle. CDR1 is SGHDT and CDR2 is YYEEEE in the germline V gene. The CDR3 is CASSFRAVGTEAFF. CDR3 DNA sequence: TGTGCCAGCAGCTTCCGGGCCGTAGGGACTGAAGCTTTCTTT. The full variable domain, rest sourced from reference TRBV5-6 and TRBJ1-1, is DAGVTQSPTHLIKTRGQQVTLRCSPKSGHDTVSWYQQALGQGPQFIFQYYEEEERQRGNFPDRFSGHQFPNYSSELNVNALLLGDSALYLCASSFRAVGTEAFFGQGTRLTVV.

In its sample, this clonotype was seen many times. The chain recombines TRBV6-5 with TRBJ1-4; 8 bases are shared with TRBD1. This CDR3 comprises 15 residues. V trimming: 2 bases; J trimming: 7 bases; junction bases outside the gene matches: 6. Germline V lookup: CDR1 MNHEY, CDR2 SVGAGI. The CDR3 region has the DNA TGTGCCAGCAGTTACGCGACAGGGGAGGGTGAAAAACTGTTTTTT. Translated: CASSYATGEGEKLFF.

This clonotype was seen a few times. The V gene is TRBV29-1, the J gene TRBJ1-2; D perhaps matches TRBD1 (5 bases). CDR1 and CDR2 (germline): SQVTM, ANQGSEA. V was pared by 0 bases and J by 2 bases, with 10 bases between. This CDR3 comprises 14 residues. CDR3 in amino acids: CSVEEGAANYGYTF. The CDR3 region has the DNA TGCAGCGTTGAAGAAGGGGCAGCAAACTATGGCTACACCTTC.

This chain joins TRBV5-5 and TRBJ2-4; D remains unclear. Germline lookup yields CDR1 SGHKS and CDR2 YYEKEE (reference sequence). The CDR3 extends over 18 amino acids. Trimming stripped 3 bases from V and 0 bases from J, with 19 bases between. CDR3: CASSWEGWQTLAKNIQYF. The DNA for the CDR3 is TGTGCCAGCAGCTGGGAAGGGTGGCAGACGCTAGCCAAAAACATTCAGTACTTC.

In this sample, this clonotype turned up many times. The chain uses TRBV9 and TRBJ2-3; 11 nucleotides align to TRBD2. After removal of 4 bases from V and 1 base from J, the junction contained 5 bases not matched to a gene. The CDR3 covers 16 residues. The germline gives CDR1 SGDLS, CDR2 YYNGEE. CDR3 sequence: CASSLQLAGGTDTQYF. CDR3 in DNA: TGTGCCAGCAGCCTCCAACTAGCGGGGGGCACAGATACGCAGTATTTT.

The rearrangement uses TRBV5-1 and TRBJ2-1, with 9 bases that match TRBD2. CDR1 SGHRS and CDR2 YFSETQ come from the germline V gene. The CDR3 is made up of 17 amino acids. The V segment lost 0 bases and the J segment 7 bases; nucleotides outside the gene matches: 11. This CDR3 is CASSLVRGGRAVNEQFF. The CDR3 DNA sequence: TGCGCCAGCAGCTTGGTTCGGGGCGGGAGGGCCGTTAATGAGCAGTTCTTC.

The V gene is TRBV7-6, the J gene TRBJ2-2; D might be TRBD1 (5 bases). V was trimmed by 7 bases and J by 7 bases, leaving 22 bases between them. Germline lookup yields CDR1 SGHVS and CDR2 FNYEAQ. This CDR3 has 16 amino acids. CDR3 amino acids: CASTPRAGKLGGELFF. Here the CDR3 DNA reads TGTGCCAGCACCCCTAGGGCAGGGAAGTTGGGCGGGGAGCTGTTTTTT.

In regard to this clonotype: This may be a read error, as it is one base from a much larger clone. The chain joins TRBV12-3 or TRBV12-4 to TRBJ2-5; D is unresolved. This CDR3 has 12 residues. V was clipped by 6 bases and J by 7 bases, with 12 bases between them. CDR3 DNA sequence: TGTGCCAGCAGCCAAGCGAAGGGGACCCAGTACTTC. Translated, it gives CASSQAKGTQYF.